This T cell receptor beta chain was identified in a study of T cell changes during pregnancy in multiple sclerosis. TCRdb keeps only in-frame clones here, not all; method: immunoSEQ multiplex PCR. Among roughly 100,000 clones, approximately 92% were seen once, and the ten largest hold approximately 3.4%. Germline loops: CDR1 MNHNS, CDR2 SASEGT. V lost 7 bases and J 4 bases, leaving 8 bases between the germline ends. There are 12 residues in the CDR3. The input for sequencing was peripheral blood, taken in the second trimester of pregnancy. This chain uses TRBV6-1 with TRBJ2-1; no firm D call. This clonotype originated in a female donor with multiple sclerosis, enrolled in a pregnancy study. CDR3 protein: CASTRPYNEQFF. Written as DNA, the CDR3 is TGTGCCAGCACCAGGCCGTACAATGAGCAGTTCTTC.